The sequence of this T cell receptor beta chain was determined in a study of T cell repertoires in cytomegalovirus infection. Looking at the study overall: It was the public TCR beta signatures that indicated both CMV infection and matching HLA type.

TCRdb itself ran the reads through MiXCR, one entry per CDR3 protein. The sample has under 200,000 distinct CDR3 sequences, about a sixth seen once. For this clonotype: Its antigen is not known.

General observations from the study: CMV carriers having the relevant HLA were flagged by cumulative public TCR beta family frequency. Dominating the ex vivo response were TCR beta clonotypes that were CMV-specific and HLA-C-restricted.

CDR3 length equals 10 residues. Germline values: CDR1 SQVTM, CDR2 ANQGSEA. Deletions cut 4 bases from V and 6 bases from J, with 5 bases between. This receptor was taken from a human donor in good health (CMV status not recorded). Some clones in this sample may be carry-over from other donors' samples. The chain joins TRBV29-1 to TRBJ2-3; no clear D. Sequencing was done on a sample of CD8+ T cells from PBMCs. CDR3 sequence reads: CSVVGDTQYF. CDR3 DNA: TGCAGCGTTGTGGGTGATACGCAGTATTTT.